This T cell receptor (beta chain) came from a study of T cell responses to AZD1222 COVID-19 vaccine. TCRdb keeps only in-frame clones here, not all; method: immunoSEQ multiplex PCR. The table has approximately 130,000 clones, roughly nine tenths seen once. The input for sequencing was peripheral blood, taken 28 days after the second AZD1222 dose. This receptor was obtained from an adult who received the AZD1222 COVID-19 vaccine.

CDR3 in DNA: TGTGCCAGTAGTATAGATGGGACAGGCCCTGCTCCTTCCAATCAGCCCCAGCATTTT. It specifies CASSIDGTGPAPSNQPQHF. The chain employs TRBV19 and TRBJ1-5; the match to TRBD1 covers 8 bases. V shed 0 bases, J shed 3 bases, and the junction held 13 bases outside the gene matches. Germline V gene sequence: CDR1 LNHDA, CDR2 SQIVND (reference sequence). CDR3 length equals 19 residues.